This entry lists 12 T cell receptor beta chains sequenced from one sample in a study of shared clonotypes between healthy human individuals. TCRdb keeps only in-frame clones here, not all; method: immunoSEQ multiplex PCR. The sample yields 2 million to 3 million clones, approximately 93% seen once. The specimen was naive CD4+ T cells from PBMCs. This sample's subset: CD45RA+ positively selected. The receptors stem from a man aged 18 to 30 in good health. Some clones in this sample may be carry-over from other donors' samples.

The V call is TRBV6-1, the J call TRBJ1-2, with TRBD1 matching over 8 bases. CDR3 length: 14 amino acids. Germline loops: CDR1 MNHNS, CDR2 SASEGT. The J segment lost 7 bases and the V segment lost 7 bases, leaving 11 bases of the junction unmatched. The CDR3 DNA is TGTGCCAGCAATACTCCGAGGCAGGGGGCTGGCTACACCTTC. Translating it yields CASNTPRQGAGYTF.

The gene calls are TRBV30 and TRBJ2-5, with TRBD2 matching over 7 bases. The CDR3 extends over 11 amino acids. Germline lookup yields CDR1 GTSNPN and CDR2 SVGIG (reference sequence). Here the CDR3 reads CGAGVGETQYF. CDR3 DNA sequence: TGTGGTGCGGGAGTGGGGGAGACCCAGTACTTC.

The gene calls are TRBV30 and TRBJ2-7, with D perhaps being TRBD1 or TRBD2 (5 bases each). The CDR3 is 15 amino acids. V gave up 0 bases and J gave up 2 bases, with 14 bases separating them. Germline loops: CDR1 GTSNPN, CDR2 SVGIG (reference sequence). This CDR3 reads CAWSVGVATTYEQYF. CDR3 nucleotides: TGTGCCTGGAGTGTAGGGGTAGCGACGACCTACGAGCAGTACTTC. Drawing the rest from reference TRBV30 and TRBJ2-7, the complete variable domain is SQTIHQWPATLVQPVGSPLSLECTVEGTSNPNLYWYRQAAGRGLQLLFYSVGIGQISSEVPQNLSASRPQDRQFILSSKKLLLSDSGFYLCAWSVGVATTYEQYFGPGTRLTVT.

This clone appeared a few times. The chain combines TRBV14 with TRBJ1-1, with D possibly matching TRBD1 (5 bases). Germline CDR1 is SGHDN and CDR2 is FVKESK. This CDR3 contains 15 residues. V lost 0 bases and J lost 5, with 13 bases in between. CDR3 nucleotide sequence: TGTGCCAGCAGCCAAGATTGGTGGAAGGGGACTGAAGCTTTCTTT. Residues: CASSQDWWKGTEAFF.

The V gene is TRBV7-2, the J gene TRBJ2-1, with D hard to call. This CDR3 contains 15 residues. Per the germline V gene, CDR1 is SGHTA and CDR2 is FQGNSA. Trimming removed 4 bases from V and 0 bases from J, with 10 bases in between. The CDR3 reads CASSSRLSSYNEQFF. The CDR3 coding sequence is TGTGCCAGCAGCTCCCGGCTGAGCTCCTACAATGAGCAGTTCTTC.

As for this clone: The same CDR3 also results from other DNA sequences found in this sample. This chain uses TRBV29-1 with TRBJ1-1; the D gene is possibly TRBD1 (6 bases). CDR1 is SQVTM, CDR2 ANQGSEA, per germline. This CDR3 spans 14 amino acids. The V end lost 6 bases, the J end lost 0 bases, and 14 bases lay between the germline ends. Here the CDR3 reads CSVQRTVMNTEAFF. DNA for the CDR3: TGCAGCGTCCAGCGGACAGTCATGAACACTGAAGCTTTCTTT. Full variable domain (missing parts from reference TRBV29-1 and TRBJ1-1): SAVISQKPSRDICQRGTSLTIQCQVDSQVTMMFWYRQQPGQSLTLIATANQGSEATYESGFVIDKFPISRPNLTFSTLTVSNMSPEDSSIYLCSVQRTVMNTEAFFGQGTRLTVV.

The rearrangement links TRBV10-3 to TRBJ1-2; D may be TRBD1 (5 bases). The CDR3 sequence is 12 residues long. The ends were cut back, 7 bases at V and 7 bases at J, with 13 bases in the middle. Germline lookup yields CDR1 ENHRY and CDR2 SYGVKD. The CDR3, as DNA: TGTGCCATCAACTCAGGGCCCCCTGGCTACACCTTC. It specifies CAINSGPPGYTF.

The V gene is TRBV11-2, the J gene TRBJ2-1; TRBD2 aligns across 14 bases. The CDR3 contains 18 residues. CDR1 SGHAT and CDR2 FQNNGV come from the germline V gene. V lost 5 bases and J lost 4; bases outside the gene matches: 10. The CDR3 loop reads CASSGLAGGRGLYNEQFF. The CDR3 DNA reads TGTGCCAGCAGCGGACTAGCGGGAGGAAGGGGGTTATACAATGAGCAGTTCTTC.

On this clone: This sample includes further DNA sequences coding for the same CDR3. The J gene is TRBJ2-7, the V gene TRBV28; D may be TRBD2 (6 bases). Germline V gene sequence: CDR1 MDHEN, CDR2 SYDVKM. The CDR3 is made up of 14 amino acids. Trimming removed 6 bases at V and 2 bases at J, with 14 bases between. CDR3 DNA: TGTGCCAGCAGCCTCGGGGGTGGCCCCTACGAGCAGTACTTC. As protein: CASSLGGGPYEQYF.

CDR3 in DNA: TGCGCCAGCAGTTCCTCGAGGAGGTCTCAGACCCAGTACTTC. This sequence encodes CASSSSRRSQTQYF. This chain links TRBV10-1 with TRBJ2-5, with a weak D call TRBD2 (5 bases). The CDR3 contains 14 residues. Trimming stripped 5 bases from V and 6 bases from J, with 16 bases between. Germline CDR1 is WNHNN and CDR2 is SYGVQD (reference sequence).

The V gene is TRBV28, the J gene TRBJ1-2; the match to TRBD1 covers 9 bases. CDR1 and CDR2 from the germline V gene are MDHEN and SYDVKM. V gave up 6 bases and J gave up 5 bases; unmatched junction bases: 13. This CDR3 has 16 residues. The DNA for the CDR3 is TGTGCCAGCAGCCCCTACGTCAGTGGGACAGGGTATGGCTACACCTTC. It codes for CASSPYVSGTGYGYTF.

The chain couples TRBV15 to TRBJ2-3; D uncertain. Germline CDR1 is LNHNV and CDR2 is YYDKDF (reference sequence). The V gene lost 3 bases and the J gene lost 4 bases, with 17 bases spanning the gap. CDR3 length: 16 amino acids. The chain's CDR3 is CATSRPARRLADTQYF. The CDR3 nucleotides read TGTGCCACCAGCAGGCCGGCCCGGCGGTTAGCAGATACGCAGTATTTT.